These T cell receptor beta chains were read from a single sample in a study of cytomegalovirus exposure and HLA in healthy donors. The repertoire was sequenced with immunoSEQ multiplex PCR; TCRdb's copy has only in-frame clones and lacks some. Of around 100,000 clones detected, approximately 80% appear once; the ten largest clones hold roughly 4.9%. The sequenced sample consisted of PBMCs. These receptors were obtained from a female donor in good health and CMV-seropositive. Each CDR3 is given with its conserved first and last residue. D genes are given only for firm matches. Clone size is given for some rows only: seen once, a few or many times, or a class if the clone is expanded.

v_call: TRBV30
j_call: TRBJ1-1
clone_size: .
d_call: .
cdr3_nt: TGTGCCTGGAGGGCAGGGGCGAACACTGAAGCTTTCTTT
cdr3_aa: CAWRAGANTEAFF

v_call: TRBV9
j_call: TRBJ2-2
clone_size: .
d_call: .
cdr3_nt: TGTGCCAGCAGCGTAGATGGCAGAATCACCGGGGAGCTGTTTTTT
cdr3_aa: CASSVDGRITGELFF

v_call: TRBV2
j_call: TRBJ1-2
clone_size: .
d_call: TRBD1
cdr3_nt: TGTGCCAGCAGTGAAGCGCCTCCGGACAGGAATGGCTACACCTTC
cdr3_aa: CASSEAPPDRNGYTF

v_call: TRBV5-1
j_call: TRBJ1-1
clone_size: .
d_call: .
cdr3_nt: TGCGCCAGCAGCTTGGGAACGGTCGGGGAAGCTTTCTTT
cdr3_aa: CASSLGTVGEAFF

v_call: TRBV5-6
j_call: TRBJ1-2
clone_size: .
d_call: .
cdr3_nt: TGTGCCAGCAGGATGTCGAGCCTCTATGGCTACACCTTC
cdr3_aa: CASRMSSLYGYTF

v_call: TRBV6-5
j_call: TRBJ1-5
clone_size: once
d_call: TRBD1
cdr3_nt: TGTGCCAGCAGCGCCTCGCCAGGGGGCATTCAGCCCCAGCATTTT
cdr3_aa: CASSASPGGIQPQHF

v_call: TRBV5-6
j_call: TRBJ2-7
clone_size: .
d_call: .
cdr3_nt: TGTGCCAGCAGCTTGGAACAGTTGGGTCACGAGCAGTACTTC
cdr3_aa: CASSLEQLGHEQYF

v_call: TRBV5-1
j_call: TRBJ1-4
clone_size: .
d_call: .
cdr3_nt: TGCGCCAGCAGCCTTGCGGGTAGTCCTAATGAAAAACTGTTTTTT
cdr3_aa: CASSLAGSPNEKLFF

v_call: TRBV4-1
j_call: TRBJ2-1
clone_size: .
d_call: .
cdr3_nt: TGCGCCAGCAGAGTAGGGAGCGGCGATGAGCAGTTCTTC
cdr3_aa: CASRVGSGDEQFF

v_call: TRBV30
j_call: TRBJ1-2
clone_size: .
d_call: TRBD1
cdr3_nt: TGTGCCTGGAGTGCCACTCCGGGACAGGGGGCAGGCTACACCTTC
cdr3_aa: CAWSATPGQGAGYTF

v_call: TRBV5-8
j_call: TRBJ2-7
clone_size: .
d_call: .
cdr3_nt: TGTGCCAGCAGGCTGGCAGGGTCTGTTCACGAGCAGTACTTC
cdr3_aa: CASRLAGSVHEQYF

v_call: TRBV14
j_call: TRBJ2-5
clone_size: .
d_call: TRBD1
cdr3_nt: TGTGCCAGCAGACGCCAGGGGGCTATTGGGACCCAGTACTTC
cdr3_aa: CASRRQGAIGTQYF

v_call: TRBV5-1
j_call: TRBJ2-1
clone_size: .
d_call: .
cdr3_nt: TGCGCCAGCAGCGCGGGGCCGGTGAGGGGTGAGCAGTTCTTC
cdr3_aa: CASSAGPVRGEQFF

v_call: TRBV7-6
j_call: TRBJ2-1
clone_size: .
d_call: .
cdr3_nt: TGTGCCAGCAGCTTAACAGCGGTGAGCTCCTACAATGAGCAGTTCTTC
cdr3_aa: CASSLTAVSSYNEQFF

v_call: TRBV6-1
j_call: TRBJ2-2
clone_size: .
d_call: TRBD1
cdr3_nt: TGTGCCAGCAGTCGGACAGGGGGAACCGGGGAGCTGTTTTTT
cdr3_aa: CASSRTGGTGELFF

v_call: TRBV29-1
j_call: TRBJ1-1
clone_size: .
d_call: TRBD1
cdr3_nt: TGCAGCGTAGATACACAGGGGTCCGACACTGAAGCTTTCTTT
cdr3_aa: CSVDTQGSDTEAFF

v_call: TRBV13
j_call: TRBJ2-3
clone_size: .
d_call: TRBD1
cdr3_nt: TGTGCCAGCAGCCTCAGAAGACAGGGACGCACAGATACGCAGTATTTT
cdr3_aa: CASSLRRQGRTDTQYF

v_call: TRBV19
j_call: TRBJ2-1
clone_size: .
d_call: TRBD1
cdr3_nt: TGTGCCAGTAGTAAGGGGACCGGGACAGGGTCCTACAATGAGCAGTTCTTC
cdr3_aa: CASSKGTGTGSYNEQFF

v_call: TRBV9
j_call: TRBJ2-1
clone_size: .
d_call: TRBD2
cdr3_nt: TGTGCCAGCAGCGTAACTAGCGGGAGTTCCTACAATGAGCAGTTCTTC
cdr3_aa: CASSVTSGSSYNEQFF

v_call: TRBV19
j_call: TRBJ2-1
clone_size: .
d_call: .
cdr3_nt: TGTGCCAGTAGTCCGGAGAGGGTTGGCAATGAGCAGTTCTTC
cdr3_aa: CASSPERVGNEQFF

v_call: TRBV28
j_call: TRBJ1-3
clone_size: .
d_call: .
cdr3_nt: TGTGCCAGCAGTTTAGTGCAGAAACACTCTGGAAACACCATATATTTT
cdr3_aa: CASSLVQKHSGNTIYF

v_call: TRBV6-5
j_call: TRBJ2-7
clone_size: .
d_call: TRBD1
cdr3_nt: TGTGCCAGCAGTCTCCGGGGACAGGGGAACGAGCAGTACTTC
cdr3_aa: CASSLRGQGNEQYF

v_call: TRBV5-1
j_call: TRBJ2-7
clone_size: few
d_call: TRBD1
cdr3_nt: TGCGCCAGCAGCTTGGAGGGGGCGGCTGTGCAGTACTTC
cdr3_aa: CASSLEGAAVQYF

v_call: TRBV11-2
j_call: TRBJ1-2
clone_size: .
d_call: TRBD1
cdr3_nt: TGTGCCAGCAGCTTATGGACAGGGGTATATGGCTACACCTTC
cdr3_aa: CASSLWTGVYGYTF

v_call: TRBV7-9
j_call: TRBJ2-3
clone_size: .
d_call: .
cdr3_nt: TGTGCCAGCAGCTTACAGACAGATACGCAGTATTTT
cdr3_aa: CASSLQTDTQYF